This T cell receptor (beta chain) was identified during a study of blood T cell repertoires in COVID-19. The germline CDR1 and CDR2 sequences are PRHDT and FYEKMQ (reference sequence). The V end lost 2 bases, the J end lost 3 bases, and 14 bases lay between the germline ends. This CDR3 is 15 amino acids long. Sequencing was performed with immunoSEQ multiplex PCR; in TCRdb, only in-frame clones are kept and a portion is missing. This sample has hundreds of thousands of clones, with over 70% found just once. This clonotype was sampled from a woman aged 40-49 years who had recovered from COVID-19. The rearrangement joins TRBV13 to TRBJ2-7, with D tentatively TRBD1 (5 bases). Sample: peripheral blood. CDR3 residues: CASSLFQGTIYEQYF. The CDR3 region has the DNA TGTGCCAGCAGCTTATTTCAGGGAACTATCTACGAGCAGTACTTC.